These T cell receptor beta chains were read from a single sample in a study of blood T cell repertoires in COVID-19. TCRdb's copy holds only in-frame clones and misses some; the assay was immunoSEQ multiplex PCR. The table records about 280,000 clones, approximately 90% of them present only once. The sample taken for sequencing was peripheral blood. These TCRs come from a man in his forties with acute or convalescent COVID-19. Each CDR3 is given with its conserved first and last residue. D genes are given only for firm matches. The size of a clone is reported for some rows only, either as once, few or many, or as a class for expanded clones.

v_gene	abundance	d_gene	len	j_gene	CDR3nt	CDR3aa
TRBV27	.	TRBD1	15	TRBJ2-7	TGTGCCAGCAGTTTAGGACAGGGGGCCATTTACGAGCAGTACTTC	CASSLGQGAIYEQYF
TRBV4-2	.	TRBD1	16	TRBJ1-2	TGTGCCAGCAGCCCCCAAGGGGGCCAGGGGGGTTATGGCTACACCTTC	CASSPQGGQGGYGYTF
TRBV7-9	once	.	13	TRBJ1-2	TGTGCCAGCAGTCGGACGGACTTCTATGGCTACACCTTC	CASSRTDFYGYTF
TRBV11-2	.	.	11	TRBJ2-1	TGTGCCAGCAGCTTAGGGGCGGAGCAGTTCTTC	CASSLGAEQFF
TRBV24-1	.	TRBD1	13	TRBJ1-1	TGTGCCACCAGTGCTGGACAGGGAACTGAAGCTTTCTTT	CATSAGQGTEAFF
TRBV19	.	.	18	TRBJ1-1	TGTGCCAGTAACAAAGATCTCGGGGATATGAGAAAGAACACTGAAGCTTTCTTT	CASNKDLGDMRKNTEAFF
TRBV25-1	.	TRBD1	14	TRBJ1-2	TGTGCCAGCAGCCCACAGGGGGCGTACTATGGCTACACCTTC	CASSPQGAYYGYTF
TRBV6-5	.	.	13	TRBJ1-2	TGTGCCAGCAGTTACTCAGGGGCGCGGGGCTACACCTTC	CASSYSGARGYTF
TRBV6-1	.	TRBD2	13	TRBJ2-1	TGTGCCAGCAGTGACGGGGGGGAAGATGAGCAGTTCTTC	CASSDGGEDEQFF
TRBV12-5	.	TRBD1	13	TRBJ1-3	TGTGCTAGTGGGGGACAGGGGGCTGACACCATATATTTT	CASGGQGADTIYF
TRBV11-2	.	TRBD2	17	TRBJ2-3	TGTGCCAGCAGCTCTCTTAGGACTAGCGGGGGGTCGCGGGGGCAGTATTTT	CASSSLRTSGGSRGQYF
TRBV2	.	TRBD1	12	TRBJ2-6	TGTGCCAGCAGTGGACAGGGCAACGTCCTGACTTTC	CASSGQGNVLTF
TRBV6-5	few	.	14	TRBJ1-2	TGTGCCAGCAGACCCCCGGGTTCTAACTATGGCTACACCTTC	CASRPPGSNYGYTF
TRBV3-1/TRBV3-2	.	TRBD1	14	TRBJ1-1	TGTGCCAGCAGCCAACGGGACAGGGGGGCTGAAGCTTTCTTT	CASSQRDRGAEAFF
TRBV12-5	.	.	12	TRBJ1-5	TGTGCTAGCTCGAGGGAGAATCAGCCCCAGCATTTT	CASSRENQPQHF
TRBV5-1	.	.	15	TRBJ1-1	TGCGCCAGCACCCCGGCGCAGGGGTTGGGCACTGAAGCTTTCTTT	CASTPAQGLGTEAFF
TRBV20-1	.	TRBD2	15	TRBJ2-3	TGCAGTGCTAGTCCCGGGACTAGCGGGGCAGATACGCAGTATTTT	CSASPGTSGADTQYF
TRBV7-9	once	.	17	TRBJ1-1	TGTGCCAGCAGCTCCGTGCTACGGGAGGGATTGAACACTGAAGCTTTCTTT	CASSSVLREGLNTEAFF
TRBV5-1	.	.	17	TRBJ2-2	TGCGCCAGCAGCCCTTCCCTGGGGGGATCGGGCACCGGGGAGCTGTTTTTT	CASSPSLGGSGTGELFF
TRBV10-3	.	TRBD1	18	TRBJ1-5	TGTGCCATCAGTGAGTTCCGGCGGACAGGCGATAGCAATCAGCCCCAGCATTTT	CAISEFRRTGDSNQPQHF
TRBV6-6	once	.	19	TRBJ2-7	TGTGCCAGCAGTCCCCGACCGGGGACTCCCTACGGAAGCTCCTACGAGCAGTACTTC	CASSPRPGTPYGSSYEQYF
TRBV3-1/TRBV3-2	.	.	13	TRBJ1-5	TGTGCCAGCAGCCAATACCCCGGGGGGGGGCCTATTTTT	CASSQYPGGGPIF